This T cell receptor (beta chain) was recovered during a study of blood T cell repertoires in COVID-19. Whole-study context: The origin of the acute and convalescent COVID-19 samples was the United States, Italy and Spain. Sample material is recorded as cDNA or gDNA derived from T cells, B-cell-depleted T cells, or PBMCs.

Assay used: immunoSEQ multiplex PCR; TCRdb lists only in-frame clones, some missing. The table lists some 140,000 clones, about four fifths of them singletons. The receptor comes from a man between 40 and 49 years old with acute COVID-19. Sequencing was performed on PBMCs or T cells enriched from blood (not recorded which).

The CDR3 DNA sequence: TGTGCCAGCTTGACCCCACTAGCAAACAATGAGCAGTTCTTC. Amino acids: CASLTPLANNEQFF. The V and J genes are TRBV18 and TRBJ2-1; tentative D call: TRBD2 (6 bases). This CDR3 contains 14 residues. The germline V gene has CDR1 KGHSH and CDR2 LQKENI. Trimming pared 7 bases from V and 5 bases from J, leaving 15 bases between.